This T cell receptor (beta chain) was documented in a study of human T cells and chemical hapten exposure. This clonotype was seen only a few times. One entry per CDR3 protein results from TCRdb running MiXCR on the RACE reads. The sample gives 85,000 to 95,000 distinct CDR3 sequences, approximately 9.9% of which show up once; roughly 2% is in the top ten. The time point was: patch test 2, 6 weeks after DPC sensitization. Treatment meaning: therapeutic diphenylcyclopropenone sensitization with weekly scalp DPC. Here the sequenced sample was whole blood, taken in connection with sensitization to the hapten diphenylcyclopropenone (DPC). This clonotype originated in a man between 35 and 55 years old with alopecia areata. Some clones in this sample may be carry-over from other donors' samples.

The CDR3 is CASSVGLAEGDTQYF. In DNA form, the CDR3 reads TGTGCCAGCAGCGTGGGACTAGCGGAGGGAGATACGCAGTATTTT. This chain links TRBV7-9 with TRBJ2-3; the match to TRBD2 covers 11 bases. This CDR3 region has 15 residues. Losses at the gene ends were 5 bases for V and 5 bases for J; bases not matched to a gene: 6. Germline values: CDR1 SEHNR, CDR2 FQNEAQ (reference sequence).